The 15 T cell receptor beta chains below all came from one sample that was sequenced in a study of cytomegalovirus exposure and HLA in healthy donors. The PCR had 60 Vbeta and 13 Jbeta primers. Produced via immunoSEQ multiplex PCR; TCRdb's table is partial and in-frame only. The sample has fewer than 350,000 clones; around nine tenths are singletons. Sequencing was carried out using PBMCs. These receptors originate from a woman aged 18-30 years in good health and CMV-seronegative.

For the CDR3, the DNA is TGTGCCAGTAGTATCGGACAGGGCCTAGAGACCCAGTACTTC. Its protein is CASSIGQGLETQYF. This chain connects TRBV19 to TRBJ2-5, with 8 bases identical to TRBD1. The CDR3 is 14 amino acids. Germline V lookup: CDR1 LNHDA, CDR2 SQIVND (reference sequence). J gave up 4 bases and V 3 bases, and 4 bases lay outside the gene matches.

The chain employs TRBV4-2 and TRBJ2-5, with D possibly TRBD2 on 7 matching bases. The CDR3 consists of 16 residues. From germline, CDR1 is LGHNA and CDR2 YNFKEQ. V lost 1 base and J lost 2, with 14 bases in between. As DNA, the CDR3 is TGTGCCAGCAGCCAAGCTAAGGGGGGGGGACAAGAGACCCAGTACTTC. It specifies CASSQAKGGGQETQYF.

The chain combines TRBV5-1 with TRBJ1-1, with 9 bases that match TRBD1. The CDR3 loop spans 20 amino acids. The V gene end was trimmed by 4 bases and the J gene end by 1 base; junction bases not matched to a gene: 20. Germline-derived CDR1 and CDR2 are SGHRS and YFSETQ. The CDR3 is CASSQKVKFYGTGRNTEAFF. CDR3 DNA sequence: TGCGCCAGCAGCCAAAAAGTAAAATTTTACGGGACAGGGAGGAACACTGAAGCTTTCTTT.

The CDR3 coding sequence is TGTGCCAGCAGCTTAGCCGGGAGGAGCAATCAGCCCCAGCATTTT. Translating it yields CASSLAGRSNQPQHF. The chain has TRBV5-6 and TRBJ1-5, with D uncertain. There are 15 residues in the CDR3. CDR1 and CDR2 (germline): SGHDT, YYEEEE. V dropped 2 bases and J dropped 1 base, with 10 bases sitting between them.

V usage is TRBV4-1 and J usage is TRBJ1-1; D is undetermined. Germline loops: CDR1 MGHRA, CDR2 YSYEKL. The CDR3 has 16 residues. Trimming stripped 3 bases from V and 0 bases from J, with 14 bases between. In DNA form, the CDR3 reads TGCGCCAGCAGCCACGCCCTAGCCGGCATGAACACTGAAGCTTTCTTT. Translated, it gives CASSHALAGMNTEAFF.

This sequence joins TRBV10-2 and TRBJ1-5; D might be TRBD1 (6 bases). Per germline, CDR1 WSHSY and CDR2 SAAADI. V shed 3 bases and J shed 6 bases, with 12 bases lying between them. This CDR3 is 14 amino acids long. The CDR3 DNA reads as TGCGCCAGCAGTGATGCGGGGGGCGGTCAGCCCCAGCATTTT. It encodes CASSDAGGGQPQHF.

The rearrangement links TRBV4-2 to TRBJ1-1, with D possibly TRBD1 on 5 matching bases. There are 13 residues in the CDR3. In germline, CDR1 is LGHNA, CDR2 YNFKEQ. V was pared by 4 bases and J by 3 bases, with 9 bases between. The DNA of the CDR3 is TGTGCCAGCAGCCCCCGGGGGGACACTGAAGCTTTCTTT. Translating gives CASSPRGDTEAFF.

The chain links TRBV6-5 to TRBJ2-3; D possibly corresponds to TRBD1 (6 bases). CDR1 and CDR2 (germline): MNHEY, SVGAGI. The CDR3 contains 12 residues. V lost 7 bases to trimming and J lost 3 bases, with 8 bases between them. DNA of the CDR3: TGTGCCAGCAAGGGGGTAACAGATACGCAGTATTTT. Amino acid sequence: CASKGVTDTQYF.

Written as DNA, the CDR3 is TGTGCCAGCAGTTACATAGGGGGCTACGAGCAGTACTTC. It is translated as CASSYIGGYEQYF. The rearrangement links TRBV6-6 to TRBJ2-7, with D possibly being TRBD1 (6 bases). This CDR3 contains 13 residues. The ends were cut back, 2 bases at V and 3 bases at J, with 8 bases in the middle. Per germline, CDR1 MNHNY and CDR2 SVGAGI (reference sequence).

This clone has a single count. The chain's CDR3 is CASSLLPGGPGNEQFF. CDR3 nucleotides: TGTGCCAGCAGCTTACTACCAGGGGGCCCGGGCAATGAGCAGTTCTTC. V and J are TRBV5-6 and TRBJ2-1, with 8 bases that match TRBD1. Per germline, CDR1 SGHDT and CDR2 YYEEEE. The CDR3 is made up of 16 amino acids. The trim removed 2 bases at V and 6 bases at J, leaving 10 bases unmatched.

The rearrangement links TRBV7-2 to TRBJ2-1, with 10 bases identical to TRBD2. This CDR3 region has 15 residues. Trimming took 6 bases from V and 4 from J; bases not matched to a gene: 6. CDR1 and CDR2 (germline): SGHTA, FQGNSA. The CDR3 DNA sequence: TGTGCCAGCAGGTCTAGCGGGGGCCCGTACAATGAGCAGTTCTTC. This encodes CASRSSGGPYNEQFF.

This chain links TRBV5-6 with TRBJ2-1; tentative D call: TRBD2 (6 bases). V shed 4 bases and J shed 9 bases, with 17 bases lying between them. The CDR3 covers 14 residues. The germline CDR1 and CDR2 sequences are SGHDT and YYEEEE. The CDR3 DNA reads TGTGCCAGCAGCCCTCGGACTATTTTTCCTGAGCAGTTCTTC. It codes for CASSPRTIFPEQFF. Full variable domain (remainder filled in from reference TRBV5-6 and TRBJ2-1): DAGVTQSPTHLIKTRGQQVTLRCSPKSGHDTVSWYQQALGQGPQFIFQYYEEEERQRGNFPDRFSGHQFPNYSSELNVNALLLGDSALYLCASSPRTIFPEQFFGPGTRLTVL.

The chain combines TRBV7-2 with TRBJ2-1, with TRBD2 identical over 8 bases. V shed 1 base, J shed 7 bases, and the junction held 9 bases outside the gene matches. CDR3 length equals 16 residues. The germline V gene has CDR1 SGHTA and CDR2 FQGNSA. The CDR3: CASSLVTGGARNEQFF. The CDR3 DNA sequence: TGTGCCAGCAGCTTAGTCACCGGGGGGGCGAGAAATGAGCAGTTCTTC. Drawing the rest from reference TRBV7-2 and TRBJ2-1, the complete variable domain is GAGVSQSPSNKVTEKGKDVELRCDPISGHTALYWYRQSLGQGLEFLIYFQGNSAPDKSGLPSDRFSAERTGGSVSTLTIQRTQQEDSAVYLCASSLVTGGARNEQFFGPGTRLTVL.

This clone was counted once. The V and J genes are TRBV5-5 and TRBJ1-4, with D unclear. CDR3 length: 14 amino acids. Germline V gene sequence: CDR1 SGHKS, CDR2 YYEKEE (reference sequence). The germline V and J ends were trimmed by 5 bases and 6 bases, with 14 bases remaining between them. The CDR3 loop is CASRLTGGDEKLFF. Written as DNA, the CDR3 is TGTGCCAGCAGGCTTACCGGCGGCGATGAAAAACTGTTTTTT. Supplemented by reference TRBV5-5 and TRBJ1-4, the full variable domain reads DAGVTQSPTHLIKTRGQQVTLRCSPISGHKSVSWYQQVLGQGPQFIFQYYEKEERGRGNFPDRFSARQFPNYSSELNVNALLLGDSALYLCASRLTGGDEKLFFGSGTQLSVL.

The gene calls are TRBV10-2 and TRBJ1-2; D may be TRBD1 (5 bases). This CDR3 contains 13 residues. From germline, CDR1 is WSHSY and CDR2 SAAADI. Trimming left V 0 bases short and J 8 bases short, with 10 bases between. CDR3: CASSESRGLGYTF. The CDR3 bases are TGCGCCAGCAGTGAGTCGCGGGGGTTGGGCTACACCTTC.